This T cell receptor (beta chain) appears in the sequencing data of a study of T-cell memory formation after mild COVID-19. Via MiXCR, TCRdb re-called the 5' RACE reads, giving one row per CDR3 protein. The sample includes fewer than 400,000 distinct CDR3 sequences, 15% to 20% of them seen just once. This TCR came from a man aged 18 to 35 who had mild COVID-19 (a few samples of this study predate the infection). Cell type and time point are not known. Sample: PBMCs or a T cell subset sorted from them (not recorded which).

The CDR3: CASRDSGTQYF. For the CDR3, the DNA is TGTGCCAGCCGGGACTCGGGTACGCAGTATTTT. This sequence joins TRBV2 and TRBJ2-3; D perhaps matches TRBD2 (6 bases). This CDR3 is 11 amino acids long. Trimming cost V 8 bases and J 8 bases, with 11 bases left between them. Germline V lookup: CDR1 SNHLY, CDR2 FYNNEI.